This T cell receptor beta chain was profiled in a study of blood T cell repertoires in COVID-19. The protocol was immunoSEQ multiplex PCR, while the TCRdb copy is restricted to in-frame clones and leaves out a portion. The sample has 68,000 or so clones, about 91% seen once. This CDR3 has 16 amino acids. The germline CDR1 and CDR2 sequences are SGHVS and FNYEAQ. The V segment lost 4 bases and the J segment 3 bases; nucleotides outside the gene matches: 5. The receptor's source is a man in his fifties or sixties with active COVID-19. The sample taken for sequencing was peripheral blood. The genes are TRBV7-6 and TRBJ1-3; 11 nucleotides align to TRBD1. The CDR3: CASSSGTGGLGNTIYF. The CDR3 nucleotides read TGTGCCAGCAGCTCCGGGACAGGGGGACTTGGAAACACCATATATTTT.